This T cell receptor (beta chain) was sequenced in a study of T-cell memory formation after mild COVID-19. About the study: Clusters of TCRs were largely donor specific.

TCRdb re-derived calls from the 5' RACE reads in MiXCR, one entry per CDR3 protein. The table has 450,000 to 650,000 distinct CDR3 sequences, roughly 22% seen once; the top ten hold around 12%. This clonotype has ten or more counts. Trimming shortened V by 1 base and J by 5 bases, and 8 bases separated the two germline ends. The CDR3 contains 13 residues. From germline, CDR1 is SEHNR and CDR2 FQNEAQ (reference sequence). The gene calls are TRBV7-9 and TRBJ2-5; D gene uncertain. Material: PBMCs or a T cell subset sorted from them (not recorded which). The sequence derives from an adult woman who had mild COVID-19 (a few samples of this study predate the infection). Cell type and time point are not known. CDR3 nucleotide sequence: TGTGCCAGCAGCTTAGAGGATTGGGAGACCCAGTACTTC. Translation: CASSLEDWETQYF.